This T cell receptor (beta chain) was captured in a study of blood T cell repertoires in COVID-19. Produced via immunoSEQ multiplex PCR; TCRdb's table is partial and in-frame only. The table includes some 420,000 clones, around 89% detected once. The V gene lost 0 bases and the J gene lost 1 base, with 10 bases spanning the gap. The CDR3 runs to 16 residues. CDR1 and CDR2 (germline): SGHDT, YYEEEE. Either two negative PCRs, clearance, or symptom resolution qualified Cohort 3 donors as recovered. The chain has TRBV5-6 and TRBJ2-2; a weak D match, TRBD1 (5 bases). Material: PBMCs or T cells enriched from blood (not recorded which). The clonotype comes from a man aged 25-40 years who had recovered from COVID-19. The CDR3 protein is CASSLAPGLNTGELFF. CDR3 nucleotides: TGTGCCAGCAGCTTGGCGCCAGGGCTGAACACCGGGGAGCTGTTTTTT. Supplemented by reference TRBV5-6 and TRBJ2-2, the full variable domain reads DAGVTQSPTHLIKTRGQQVTLRCSPKSGHDTVSWYQQALGQGPQFIFQYYEEEERQRGNFPDRFSGHQFPNYSSELNVNALLLGDSALYLCASSLAPGLNTGELFFGEGSRLTVL.